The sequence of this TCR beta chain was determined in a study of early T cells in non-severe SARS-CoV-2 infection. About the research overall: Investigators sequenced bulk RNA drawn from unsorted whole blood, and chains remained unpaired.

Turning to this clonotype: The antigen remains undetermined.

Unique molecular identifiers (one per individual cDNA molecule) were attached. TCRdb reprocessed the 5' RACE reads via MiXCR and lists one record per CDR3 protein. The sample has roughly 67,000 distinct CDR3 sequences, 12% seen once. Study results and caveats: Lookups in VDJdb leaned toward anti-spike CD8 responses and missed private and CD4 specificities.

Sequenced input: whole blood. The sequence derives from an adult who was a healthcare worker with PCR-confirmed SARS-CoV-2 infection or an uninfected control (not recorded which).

The CDR3 DNA is TGTGCCACTAAGCAGAGCCAGGGTCCTTCCTACGAGCAGTACTTC. This translates into CATKQSQGPSYEQYF. The V call is TRBV7-8, the J call TRBJ2-7; tentatively, D is TRBD1 (5 bases). Germline assignment: CDR1 SGHVS and CDR2 FQNEAQ. The CDR3 sequence is 15 residues long. Trimming removed 10 bases at V and 1 base at J, with 20 bases between.